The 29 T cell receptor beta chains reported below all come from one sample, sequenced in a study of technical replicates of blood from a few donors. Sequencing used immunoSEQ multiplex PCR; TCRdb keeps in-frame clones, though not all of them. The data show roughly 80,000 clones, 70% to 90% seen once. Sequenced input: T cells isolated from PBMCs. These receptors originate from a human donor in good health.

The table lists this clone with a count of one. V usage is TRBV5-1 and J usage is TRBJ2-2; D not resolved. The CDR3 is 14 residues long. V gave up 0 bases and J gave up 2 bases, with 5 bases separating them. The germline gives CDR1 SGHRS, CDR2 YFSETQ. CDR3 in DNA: TGCGCCAGCAGCTTGGGGCAAAACACCGGGGAGCTGTTTTTT. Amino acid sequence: CASSLGQNTGELFF.

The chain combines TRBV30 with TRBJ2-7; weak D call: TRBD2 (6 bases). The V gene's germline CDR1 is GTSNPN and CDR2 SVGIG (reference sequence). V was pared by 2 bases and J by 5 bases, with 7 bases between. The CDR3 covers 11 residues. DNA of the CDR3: TGTGCCTGGAGTTGGAGGGACGAGCAGTACTTC. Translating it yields CAWSWRDEQYF.

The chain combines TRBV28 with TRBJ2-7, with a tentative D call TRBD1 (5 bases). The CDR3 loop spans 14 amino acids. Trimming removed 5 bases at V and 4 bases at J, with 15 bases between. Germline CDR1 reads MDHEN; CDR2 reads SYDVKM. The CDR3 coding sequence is TGTGCCAGCAGTCAGGCAGGGAATCGTTACGAGCAGTACTTC. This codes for CASSQAGNRYEQYF.

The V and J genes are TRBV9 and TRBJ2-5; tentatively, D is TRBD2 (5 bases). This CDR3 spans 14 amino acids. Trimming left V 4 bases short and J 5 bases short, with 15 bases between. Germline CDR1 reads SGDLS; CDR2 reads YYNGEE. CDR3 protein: CASSLRGRGETQYF. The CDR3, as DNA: TGTGCCAGCAGCCTAAGAGGGAGAGGGGAGACCCAGTACTTC. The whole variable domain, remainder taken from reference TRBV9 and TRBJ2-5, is DSGVTQTPKHLITATGQRVTLRCSPRSGDLSVYWYQQSLDQGLQFLIQYYNGEERAKGNILERFSAQQFPDLHSELNLSSLELGDSALYFCASSLRGRGETQYFGPGTRLLVL.

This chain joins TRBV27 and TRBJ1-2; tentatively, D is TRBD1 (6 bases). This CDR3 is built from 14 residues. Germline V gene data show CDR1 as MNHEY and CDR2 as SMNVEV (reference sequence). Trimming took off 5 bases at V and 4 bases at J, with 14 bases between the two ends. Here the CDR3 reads CASSIFGQPYGYTF. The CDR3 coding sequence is TGTGCCAGCAGTATATTCGGACAGCCCTATGGCTACACCTTC.

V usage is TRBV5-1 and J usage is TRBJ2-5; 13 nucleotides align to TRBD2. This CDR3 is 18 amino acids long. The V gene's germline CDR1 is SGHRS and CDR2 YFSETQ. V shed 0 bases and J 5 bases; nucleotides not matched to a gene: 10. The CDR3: CASSLAGLAGALGETQYF. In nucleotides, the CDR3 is TGCGCCAGCAGCTTGGCTGGACTAGCGGGAGCCTTAGGGGAGACCCAGTACTTC.

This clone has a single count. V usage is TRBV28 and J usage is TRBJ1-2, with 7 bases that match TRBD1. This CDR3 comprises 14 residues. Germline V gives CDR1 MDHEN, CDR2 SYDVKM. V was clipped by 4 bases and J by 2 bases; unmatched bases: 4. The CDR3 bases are TGTGCCAGCAGTTGGGACAGCCCAAACTATGGCTACACCTTC. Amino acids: CASSWDSPNYGYTF.

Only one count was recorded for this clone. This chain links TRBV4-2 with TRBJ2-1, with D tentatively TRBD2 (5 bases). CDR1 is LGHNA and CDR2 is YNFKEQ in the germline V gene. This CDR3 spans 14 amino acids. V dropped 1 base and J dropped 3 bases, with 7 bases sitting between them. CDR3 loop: CASSQGGFYNEQFF. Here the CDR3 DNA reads TGTGCCAGCAGCCAAGGCGGGTTCTACAATGAGCAGTTCTTC.

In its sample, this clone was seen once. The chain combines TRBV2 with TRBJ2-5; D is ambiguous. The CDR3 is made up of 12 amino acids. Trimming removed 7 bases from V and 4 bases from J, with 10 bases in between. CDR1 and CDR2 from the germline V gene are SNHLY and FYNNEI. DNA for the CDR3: TGTGCCAGCAAGTTGAGAACAGAGACCCAGTACTTC. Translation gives CASKLRTETQYF.

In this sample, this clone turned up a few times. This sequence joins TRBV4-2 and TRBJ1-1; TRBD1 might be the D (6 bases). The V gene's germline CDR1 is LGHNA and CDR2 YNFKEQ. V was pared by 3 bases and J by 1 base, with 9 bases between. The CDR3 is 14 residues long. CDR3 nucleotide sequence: TGTGCCAGCAGCCACTTGGACAGGAACACTGAAGCTTTCTTT. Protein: CASSHLDRNTEAFF.

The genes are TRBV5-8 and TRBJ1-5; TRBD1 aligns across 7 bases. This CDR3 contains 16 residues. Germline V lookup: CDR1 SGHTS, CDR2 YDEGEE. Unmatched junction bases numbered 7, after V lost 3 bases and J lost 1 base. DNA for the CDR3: TGTGCCAGCAGCTCCCCGACAGGGACCAGCAATCAGCCCCAGCATTTT. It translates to CASSSPTGTSNQPQHF.

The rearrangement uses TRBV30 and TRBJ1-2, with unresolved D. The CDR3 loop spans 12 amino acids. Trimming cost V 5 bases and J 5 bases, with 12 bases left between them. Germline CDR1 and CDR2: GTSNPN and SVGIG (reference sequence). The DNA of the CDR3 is TGTGCCTGGCGTCCGGGAGAGTATGGCTACACCTTC. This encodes CAWRPGEYGYTF.

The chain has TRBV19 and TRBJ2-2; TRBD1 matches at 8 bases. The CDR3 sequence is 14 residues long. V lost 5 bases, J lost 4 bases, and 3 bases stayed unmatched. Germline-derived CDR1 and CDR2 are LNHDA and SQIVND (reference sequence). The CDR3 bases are TGTGCCAGTAGTGCACAGGGGGTCACCGGGGAGCTGTTTTTT. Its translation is CASSAQGVTGELFF.

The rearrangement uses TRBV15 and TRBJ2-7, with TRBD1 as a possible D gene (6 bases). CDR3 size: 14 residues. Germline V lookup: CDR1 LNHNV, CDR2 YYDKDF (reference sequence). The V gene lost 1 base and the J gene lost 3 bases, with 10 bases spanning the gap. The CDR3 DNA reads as TGTGCCACCAGCAGAGGGACAGCTTTCTACGAGCAGTACTTC. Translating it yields CATSRGTAFYEQYF. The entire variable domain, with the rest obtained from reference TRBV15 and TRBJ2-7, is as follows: DAMVIQNPRYQVTQFGKPVTLSCSQTLNHNVMYWYQQKSSQAPKLLFHYYDKDFNNEADTPDNFQSRRPNTSFCFLDIRSPGLGDTAMYLCATSRGTAFYEQYFGPGTRLTVT.

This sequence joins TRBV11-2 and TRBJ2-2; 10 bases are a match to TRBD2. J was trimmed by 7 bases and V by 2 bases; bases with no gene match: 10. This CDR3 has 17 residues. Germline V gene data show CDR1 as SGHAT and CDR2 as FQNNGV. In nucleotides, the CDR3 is TGTGCCAGCAGCTTAACCCCCGGGACTAGCGTTTTCGGGGAGCTGTTTTTT. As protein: CASSLTPGTSVFGELFF.

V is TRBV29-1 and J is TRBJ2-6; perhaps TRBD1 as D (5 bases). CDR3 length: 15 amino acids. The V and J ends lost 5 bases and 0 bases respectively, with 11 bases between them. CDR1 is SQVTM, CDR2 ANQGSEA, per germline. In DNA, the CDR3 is TGCAGCGTTAGAGAACAGGACTCTGGGGCCAACGTCCTGACTTTC. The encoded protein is CSVREQDSGANVLTF.

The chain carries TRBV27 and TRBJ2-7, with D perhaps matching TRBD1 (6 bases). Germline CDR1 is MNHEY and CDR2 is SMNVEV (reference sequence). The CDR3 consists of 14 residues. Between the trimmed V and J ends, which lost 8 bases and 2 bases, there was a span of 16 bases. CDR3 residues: CASSPVGGPYEQYF. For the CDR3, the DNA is TGTGCCAGCTCCCCGGTAGGGGGTCCCTACGAGCAGTACTTC.

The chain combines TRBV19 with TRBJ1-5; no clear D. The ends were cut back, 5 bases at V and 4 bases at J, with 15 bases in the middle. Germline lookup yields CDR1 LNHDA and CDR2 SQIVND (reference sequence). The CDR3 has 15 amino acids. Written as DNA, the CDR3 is TGTGCCAGTAGTCCGACGGGAATTGGTAATCAGCCCCAGCATTTT. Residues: CASSPTGIGNQPQHF.

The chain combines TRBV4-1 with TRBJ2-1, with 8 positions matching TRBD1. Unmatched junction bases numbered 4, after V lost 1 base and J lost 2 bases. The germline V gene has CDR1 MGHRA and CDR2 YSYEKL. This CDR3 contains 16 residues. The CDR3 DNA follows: TGCGCCAGCAGCCAAGGGACAGGGAGGACCTACAATGAGCAGTTCTTC. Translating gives CASSQGTGRTYNEQFF.

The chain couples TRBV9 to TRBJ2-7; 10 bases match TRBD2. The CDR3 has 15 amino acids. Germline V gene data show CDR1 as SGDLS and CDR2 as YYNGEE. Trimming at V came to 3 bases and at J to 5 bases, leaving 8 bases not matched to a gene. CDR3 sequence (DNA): TGTGCCAGCAGCGCCACTAGCGGGAAGGCCGACGAGCAGTACTTC. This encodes CASSATSGKADEQYF.

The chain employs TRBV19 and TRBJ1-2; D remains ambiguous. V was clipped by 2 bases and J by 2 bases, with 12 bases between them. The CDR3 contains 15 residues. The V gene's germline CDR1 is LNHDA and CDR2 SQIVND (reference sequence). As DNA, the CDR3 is TGTGCCAGTAGTATATTCCTCACAACCAACTATGGCTACACCTTC. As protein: CASSIFLTTNYGYTF.

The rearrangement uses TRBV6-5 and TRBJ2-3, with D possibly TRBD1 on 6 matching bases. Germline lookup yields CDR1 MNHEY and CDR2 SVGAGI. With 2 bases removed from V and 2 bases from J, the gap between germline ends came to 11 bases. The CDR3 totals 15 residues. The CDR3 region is CASSYRQANTDTQYF. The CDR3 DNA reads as TGTGCCAGCAGTTACAGACAGGCTAACACAGATACGCAGTATTTT.

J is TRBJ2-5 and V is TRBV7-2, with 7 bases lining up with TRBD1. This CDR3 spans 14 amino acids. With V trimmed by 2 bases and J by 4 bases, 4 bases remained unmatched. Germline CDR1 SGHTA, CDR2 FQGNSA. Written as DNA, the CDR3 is TGTGCCAGCAGCTTAACAGGGGCTCGAGAGACCCAGTACTTC. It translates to CASSLTGARETQYF. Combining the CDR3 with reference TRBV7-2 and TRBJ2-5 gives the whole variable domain GAGVSQSPSNKVTEKGKDVELRCDPISGHTALYWYRQSLGQGLEFLIYFQGNSAPDKSGLPSDRFSAERTGGSVSTLTIQRTQQEDSAVYLCASSLTGARETQYFGPGTRLLVL.

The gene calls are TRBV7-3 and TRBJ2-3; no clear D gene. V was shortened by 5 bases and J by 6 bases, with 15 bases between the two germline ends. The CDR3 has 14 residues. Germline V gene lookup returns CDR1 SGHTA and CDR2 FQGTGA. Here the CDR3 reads CASSLKPSADTQYF. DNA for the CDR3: TGTGCCAGCAGCCTGAAGCCCTCAGCGGATACGCAGTATTTT.

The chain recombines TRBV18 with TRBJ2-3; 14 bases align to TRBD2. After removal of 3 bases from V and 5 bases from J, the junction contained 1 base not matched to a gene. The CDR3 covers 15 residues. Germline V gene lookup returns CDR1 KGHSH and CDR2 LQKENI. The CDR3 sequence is CASSPGLAGVDTQYF. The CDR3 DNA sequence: TGTGCCAGCTCACCGGGACTAGCGGGAGTAGATACGCAGTATTTT.

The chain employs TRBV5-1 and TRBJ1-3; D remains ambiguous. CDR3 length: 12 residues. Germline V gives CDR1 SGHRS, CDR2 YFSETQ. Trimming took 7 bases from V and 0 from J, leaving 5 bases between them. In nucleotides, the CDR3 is TGCGCCAGCTCAGACTCTGGAAACACCATATATTTT. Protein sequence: CASSDSGNTIYF.

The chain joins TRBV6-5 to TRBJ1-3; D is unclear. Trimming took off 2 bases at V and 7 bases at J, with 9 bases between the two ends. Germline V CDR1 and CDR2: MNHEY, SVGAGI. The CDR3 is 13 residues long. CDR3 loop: CASSYTDGNTIYF. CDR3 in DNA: TGTGCCAGCAGTTACACCGACGGGAACACCATATATTTT.

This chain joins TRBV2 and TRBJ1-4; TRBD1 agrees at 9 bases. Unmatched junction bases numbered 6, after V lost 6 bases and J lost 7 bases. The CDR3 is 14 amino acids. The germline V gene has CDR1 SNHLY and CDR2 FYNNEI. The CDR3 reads CASRSGTGSEKLFF. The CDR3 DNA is TGTGCCAGCAGGTCCGGGACAGGGAGTGAAAAACTGTTTTTT.

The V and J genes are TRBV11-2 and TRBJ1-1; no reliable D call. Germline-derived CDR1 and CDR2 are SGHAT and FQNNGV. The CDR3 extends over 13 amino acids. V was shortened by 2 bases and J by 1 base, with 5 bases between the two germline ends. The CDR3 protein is CASSLSGNTEAFF. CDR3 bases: TGTGCCAGCAGCTTATCGGGGAACACTGAAGCTTTCTTT.